The 15 T cell receptor beta chains reported below all come from one sample, sequenced in a study of OX40 agonist ivuxolimab in advanced cancers. Produced via immunoSEQ multiplex PCR; TCRdb's table is partial and in-frame only. The sample consists of about 44,000 clones, approximately 88% of them appearing once. The specimen was CD4+ or CD8+ T cells sorted from blood, collected in a trial of the OX40 agonist ivuxolimab. These receptors originate from an adult with an advanced solid tumor such as melanoma, head and neck, liver or kidney cancer.

The V call is TRBV2, the J call TRBJ2-7; D might be TRBD1 (6 bases). Germline values: CDR1 SNHLY, CDR2 FYNNEI. This CDR3 spans 13 amino acids. Trimming stripped 11 bases from V and 0 bases from J, with 14 bases between. The CDR3 bases are TGTGCCGTCTCAGGGGTCGCCTCCTACGAGCAGTACGTC. This gives the protein CAVSGVASYEQYV.

The gene calls are TRBV5-6 and TRBJ1-6; a possible D gene is TRBD1 (6 bases). This CDR3 has 12 amino acids. Germline CDR1 is SGHDT and CDR2 is YYEEEE. V was clipped by 9 bases and J by 13 bases, with 17 bases between them. The CDR3, as DNA: TGTGCCACCAGGGGTCTGGAAGGGCCCCTCCACTTT. Translating it yields CATRGLEGPLHF.

The J gene is TRBJ2-1, the V gene TRBV9, with D possibly matching TRBD1 (5 bases). Trimming removed 3 bases from V and 8 bases from J, with 9 bases in between. The CDR3 contains 12 residues. Germline assignment: CDR1 SGDLS and CDR2 YYNGEE. The CDR3 loop is CASSALQDEQFF. For the CDR3, the DNA is TGTGCCAGCAGCGCCTTACAGGATGAGCAGTTCTTC.

The rearrangement joins TRBV28 to TRBJ2-4, with D perhaps TRBD1 (6 bases). The V gene's germline CDR1 is MDHEN and CDR2 SYDVKM. This CDR3 is 17 amino acids long. V gave up 4 bases and J gave up 0 bases, with 16 bases separating them. As DNA, the CDR3 is TGTGCCAGCAGTTCGGGCCCAGGGGAGCTAGCCAAAAACATTCAGTACTTC. This sequence encodes CASSSGPGELAKNIQYF.

The V call is TRBV7-8, the J call TRBJ1-6; D might be TRBD1 (5 bases). The CDR3 is 15 amino acids. Per germline, CDR1 SGHVS and CDR2 FQNEAQ. Trimming shortened V by 5 bases and J by 7 bases, and 15 bases separated the two germline ends. In nucleotides, the CDR3 is TGTGCCAGCAGCCCTGGGGCAGTCGGGAATTCACCCCTCCACTTT. This encodes CASSPGAVGNSPLHF.

J is TRBJ1-1 and V is TRBV27, with no clear D. Germline V lookup: CDR1 MNHEY, CDR2 SMNVEV (reference sequence). Trimming left V 0 bases short and J 4 bases short, with 12 bases between. The CDR3 has 15 residues. The CDR3 DNA is TGTGCCAGCAGTTTATCGAACGCCTTTGCCACTGAAGCTTTCTTT. Residues: CASSLSNAFATEAFF.

The rearrangement links TRBV6-4 to TRBJ1-5; D remains unclear. The germline CDR1 and CDR2 sequences are MRHNA and SNTAGT. The CDR3 totals 13 residues. The V end was cut by 6 bases, the J end by 2 bases, with 8 bases between. The CDR3 reads CASSFQRNQPQHF. The CDR3 DNA follows: TGTGCCAGCAGCTTTCAGCGCAATCAGCCCCAGCATTTT.

V is TRBV6-6 and J is TRBJ1-2; possibly TRBD1 for D (5 bases). V dropped 2 bases and J dropped 3 bases, with 13 bases sitting between them. The CDR3 length is 15 residues. Germline V lookup: CDR1 MNHNY, CDR2 SVGAGI (reference sequence). CDR3 protein: CASSYKQLGDYGYTF. CDR3 DNA sequence: TGTGCCAGCAGTTACAAACAGCTGGGGGACTATGGCTACACCTTC.

The V gene is TRBV5-1, the J gene TRBJ2-5, with 10 bases aligning to TRBD1. Germline CDR1 reads SGHRS; CDR2 reads YFSETQ. Trimming at V came to 3 bases and at J to 3 bases, leaving 2 bases not matched to a gene. The CDR3 covers 14 residues. DNA of the CDR3: TGCGCCAGCAGCTCGGGACAGGGGAAAGAGACCCAGTACTTC. Translating gives CASSSGQGKETQYF.

This clone came up once. The rearrangement links TRBV7-9 to TRBJ1-1; the D is unclear. V dropped 3 bases and J dropped 2 bases, with 10 bases sitting between them. CDR3 size: 14 residues. Per the germline V gene, CDR1 is SEHNR and CDR2 is FQNEAQ (reference sequence). CDR3 sequence (DNA): TGTGCCAGCAGCTTCTCCGGGTCAAACACTGAAGCTTTCTTT. Its translation is CASSFSGSNTEAFF.

The chain combines TRBV5-6 with TRBJ1-6; no firm D call. Germline assignment: CDR1 SGHDT and CDR2 YYEEEE. This CDR3 is built from 17 residues. The germline V and J ends were trimmed by 4 bases and 4 bases, with 18 bases remaining between them. The CDR3 DNA follows: TGTGCCAGCAGCACCGGACGGACCGAAGTATATAATTCACCCCTCCACTTT. Its translation is CASSTGRTEVYNSPLHF.

V and J are TRBV19 and TRBJ2-7, with 11 bases aligning to TRBD1. This CDR3 has 17 amino acids. V lost 3 bases, J lost 1 base, and 8 bases stayed unmatched. In germline, CDR1 is LNHDA, CDR2 SQIVND (reference sequence). For the CDR3, the DNA is TGTGCCAGTAGTATGGGGGGACAGGGGGTATTTTCCTACGAGCAGTACTTC. It codes for CASSMGGQGVFSYEQYF.

V is TRBV6-6 and J is TRBJ1-2; D not certain. The CDR3 covers 13 residues. V shed 5 bases and J shed 8 bases, with 15 bases lying between them. Germline V gene lookup returns CDR1 MNHNY and CDR2 SVGAGI (reference sequence). DNA for the CDR3: TGTGCCAGCAGTCCGCGGGGTGCGAGGGGCTACACCTTC. Translated, it gives CASSPRGARGYTF.

Worth noting for this clone: At one end, the junction sequence differs from germline, possibly due to a read error. This chain uses TRBV28 with TRBJ1-2, with unresolved D. This CDR3 spans 13 amino acids. Germline lookup yields CDR1 MDHEN and CDR2 SYDVKM. DNA for the CDR3: TGTGCCAGCAGTTTTGATGGGCAGGCCTCCCTTTCCTTC. This encodes CASSFDGQASLSF.

A single count supports this clone. The V and J genes are TRBV5-5 and TRBJ1-1, with D maybe TRBD1 (6 bases). The CDR3 consists of 14 residues. Trimming pared 1 base from V and 0 bases from J, leaving 7 bases between. Germline CDR1 and CDR2: SGHKS and YYEKEE (reference sequence). The DNA for the CDR3 is TGTGCCAGCAGCTTGTCAGGGGTGAACACTGAAGCTTTCTTT. Translated: CASSLSGVNTEAFF.